The entry below gives a single TCR beta chain sequence along with its context. Antigen unknown. CDR1 and CDR2 (germline): MNHNS, SASEGT. The CDR3 loop spans 14 amino acids. V was pared by 7 bases and J by 9 bases, with 12 bases of the junction left unmatched. The method was immunoSEQ multiplex PCR; TCRdb's version includes in-frame clones alone and lacks a portion of them. The sample has some 130,000 clones, approximately 80% seen once; the top ten hold less than 4%. This specimen belongs to a study of cytotoxic CD8 clonotypes in ibrutinib-treated CLL. Study-wide context: Responses comprised approximately 25 partial and 2 complete; at median about 68 months, approximately 14 remained remitted and approximately twelve progressed. A median around 12 months of treatment, range 6 to 36, preceded the collection of response samples.

Study conclusions and caveats: Stable or contracted on treatment, public clonotypes were also uncommon. While tracking circulating CD8+ T-cell counts, baseline clonality exceeded that of age-matched healthy donors.

This rearrangement joins TRBV6-1 to TRBJ2-1, with 7 bases that match TRBD2. The receptor was isolated from a human donor with chronic lymphocytic leukemia. The specimen was PBMCs, collected after 24 months of ibrutinib treatment. The DNA of the CDR3 is TGTGCCAGCACCAGGGACTACGATATGGGTGAGCAGTTCTTC. Its protein product is CASTRDYDMGEQFF.